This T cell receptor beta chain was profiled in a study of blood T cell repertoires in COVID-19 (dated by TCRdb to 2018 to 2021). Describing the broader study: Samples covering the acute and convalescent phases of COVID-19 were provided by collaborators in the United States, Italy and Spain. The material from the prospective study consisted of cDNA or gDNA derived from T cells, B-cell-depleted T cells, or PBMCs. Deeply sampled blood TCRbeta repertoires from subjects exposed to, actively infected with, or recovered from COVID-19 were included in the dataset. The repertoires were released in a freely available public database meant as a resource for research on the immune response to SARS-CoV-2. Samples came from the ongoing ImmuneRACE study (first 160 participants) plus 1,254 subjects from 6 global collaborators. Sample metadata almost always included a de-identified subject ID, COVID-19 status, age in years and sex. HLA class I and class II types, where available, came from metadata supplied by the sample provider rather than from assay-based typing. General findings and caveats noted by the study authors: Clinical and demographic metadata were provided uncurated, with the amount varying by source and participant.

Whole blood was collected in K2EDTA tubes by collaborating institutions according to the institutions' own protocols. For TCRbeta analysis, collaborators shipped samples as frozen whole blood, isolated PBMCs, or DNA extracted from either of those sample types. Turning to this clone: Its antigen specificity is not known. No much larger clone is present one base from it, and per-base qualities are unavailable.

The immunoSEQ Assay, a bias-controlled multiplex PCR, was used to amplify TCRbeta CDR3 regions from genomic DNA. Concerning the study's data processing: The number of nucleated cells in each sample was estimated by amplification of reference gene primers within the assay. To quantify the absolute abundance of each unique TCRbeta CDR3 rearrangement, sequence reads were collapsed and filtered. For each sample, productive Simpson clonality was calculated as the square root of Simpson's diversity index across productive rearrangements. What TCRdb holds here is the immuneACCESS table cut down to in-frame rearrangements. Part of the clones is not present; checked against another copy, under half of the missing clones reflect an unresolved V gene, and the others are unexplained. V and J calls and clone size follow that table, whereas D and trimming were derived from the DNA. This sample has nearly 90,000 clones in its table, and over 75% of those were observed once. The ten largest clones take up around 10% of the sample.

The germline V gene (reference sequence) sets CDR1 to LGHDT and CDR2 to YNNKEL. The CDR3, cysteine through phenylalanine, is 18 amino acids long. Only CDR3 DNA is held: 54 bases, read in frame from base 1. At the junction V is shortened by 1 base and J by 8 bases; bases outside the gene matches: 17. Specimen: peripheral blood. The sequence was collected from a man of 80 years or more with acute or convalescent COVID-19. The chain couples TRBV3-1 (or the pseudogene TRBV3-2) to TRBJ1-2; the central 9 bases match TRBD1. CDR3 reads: CASSQGLVGQGSLNGYTF. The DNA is TGTGCCAGCAGCCAAGGATTGGTCGGACAGGGGAGTTTGAACGGCTACACCTTC.